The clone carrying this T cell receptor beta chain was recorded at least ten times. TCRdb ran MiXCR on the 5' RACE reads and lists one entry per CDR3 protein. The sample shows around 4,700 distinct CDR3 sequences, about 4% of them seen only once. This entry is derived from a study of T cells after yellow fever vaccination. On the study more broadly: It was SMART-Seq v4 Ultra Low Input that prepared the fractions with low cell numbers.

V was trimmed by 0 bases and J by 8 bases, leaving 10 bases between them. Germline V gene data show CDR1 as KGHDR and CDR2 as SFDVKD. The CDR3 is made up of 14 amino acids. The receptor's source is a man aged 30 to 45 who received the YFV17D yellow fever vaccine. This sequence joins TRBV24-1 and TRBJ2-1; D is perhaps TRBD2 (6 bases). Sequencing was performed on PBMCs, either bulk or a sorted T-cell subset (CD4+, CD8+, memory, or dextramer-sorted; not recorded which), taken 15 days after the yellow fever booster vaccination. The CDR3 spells CATSDLWRGDEQFF. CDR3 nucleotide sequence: TGTGCCACCAGTGATTTGTGGCGCGGGGATGAGCAGTTCTTC.